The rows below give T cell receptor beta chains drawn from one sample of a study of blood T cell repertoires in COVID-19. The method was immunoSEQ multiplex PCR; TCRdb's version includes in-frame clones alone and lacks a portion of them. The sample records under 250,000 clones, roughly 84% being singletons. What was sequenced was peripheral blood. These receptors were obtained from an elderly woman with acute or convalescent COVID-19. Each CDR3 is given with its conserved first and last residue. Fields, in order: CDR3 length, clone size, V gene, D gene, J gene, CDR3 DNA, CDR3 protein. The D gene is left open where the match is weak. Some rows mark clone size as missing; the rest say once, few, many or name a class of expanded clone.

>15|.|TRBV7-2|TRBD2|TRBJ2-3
TGTGCCAGCAGCCCAGCGGGGGCCTCCACAGATACGCAGTATTTT
CASSPAGASTDTQYF
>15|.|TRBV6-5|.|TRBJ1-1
TGTGCCAGCAGTTTCCAGAGTACGGGGAACACTGAAGCTTTCTTT
CASSFQSTGNTEAFF
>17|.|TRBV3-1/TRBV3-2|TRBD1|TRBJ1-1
TGTGCCAGCAGCCAAGTTTACGGACAGGGGGTAGTAGCTGAAGCTTTCTTT
CASSQVYGQGVVAEAFF
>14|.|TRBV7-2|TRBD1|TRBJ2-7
TGTGCCAGCAGCTTACCGAGACAGGGCTACGAGCAGTACTTC
CASSLPRQGYEQYF
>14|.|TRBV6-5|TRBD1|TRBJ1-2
TGTGCCAGTTTAAGGGACAGGGGGGTCTATGGCTACACCTTC
CASLRDRGVYGYTF
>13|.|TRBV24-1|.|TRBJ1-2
TGTGCCACCAGTGATTTGGGCTCCTATGGCTACACCTTC
CATSDLGSYGYTF
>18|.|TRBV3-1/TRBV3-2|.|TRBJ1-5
TGTGCCAGCAGCCAAGATCAGGAGGGCCTATATAGCAATCAGCCCCAGCATTTT
CASSQDQEGLYSNQPQHF
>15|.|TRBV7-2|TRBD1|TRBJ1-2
TGTGCCAGCAGCTCCCAGGGACAGACTTCCTATGGCTACACCTTC
CASSSQGQTSYGYTF
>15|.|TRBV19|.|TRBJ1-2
TGTGCCAGTACTAAAGGGGCAGGGGAGTTCTATGGCTACACCTTC
CASTKGAGEFYGYTF
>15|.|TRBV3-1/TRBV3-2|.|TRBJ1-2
TGTGCCAGCAGCCCGACTCACAACTGGAACTATGGCTACACCTTC
CASSPTHNWNYGYTF
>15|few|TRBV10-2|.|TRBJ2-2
TGCGCCAGCAGTGAGTCGAGCGGACACACCGGGGAGCTGTTTTTT
CASSESSGHTGELFF
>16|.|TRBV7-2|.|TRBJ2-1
TGTGCCAGCAGCTGGTCAGGGGGGAGCTCCTACAATGAGCAGTTCTTC
CASSWSGGSSYNEQFF
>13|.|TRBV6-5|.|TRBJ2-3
TGTGCCAGCAGTCTTGTCCTTACAGATACGCAGTATTTT
CASSLVLTDTQYF
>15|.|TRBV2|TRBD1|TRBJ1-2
TGTGCCAGCATATTAGACAGGGTTGGATCCTATGGCTACACCTTC
CASILDRVGSYGYTF
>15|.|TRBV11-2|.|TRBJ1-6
TGTGCCAGCAGCCCCCGACAGATTTATAATTCACCCCTCCACTTT
CASSPRQIYNSPLHF
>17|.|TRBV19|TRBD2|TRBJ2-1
TGTGCCAGTAGTTCATTAGGAGCGGGAAGCTCCTACAATGAGCAGTTCTTC
CASSSLGAGSSYNEQFF
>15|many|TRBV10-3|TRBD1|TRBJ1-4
TGTGCCATCAGGAAGGGGGCTCAGGGTAATGAAAAACTGTTTTTT
CAIRKGAQGNEKLFF
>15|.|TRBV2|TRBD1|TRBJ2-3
TGTGCCAGCAGTGATGGTAGGGGGCTCGCAGATACGCAGTATTTT
CASSDGRGLADTQYF
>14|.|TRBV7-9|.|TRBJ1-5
TGTGCCAGCAGCTTAGCCTCAGGGGAGCAGCCCCAGCATTTT
CASSLASGEQPQHF
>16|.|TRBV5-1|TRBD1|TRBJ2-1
TGCGCCAGCAGCTTTGAGACAGGGGGCTCCTACAATGAGCAGTTCTTC
CASSFETGGSYNEQFF
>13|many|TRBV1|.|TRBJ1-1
TGCACCAGCAGCCAAGGACAGGGGATTGAAGCTTTCTTT
CTSSQGQGIEAFF
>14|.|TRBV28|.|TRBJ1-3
TGTGCCAGCAGCCCCCGGCGGGATGGAAACACCATATATTTT
CASSPRRDGNTIYF
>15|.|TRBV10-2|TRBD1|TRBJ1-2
TGCGCCAGCAGTGAGTCTTCGGACAGGGGGTTTGGCTACACCTTC
CASSESSDRGFGYTF
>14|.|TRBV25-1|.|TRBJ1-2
TGTGCCAGCAGTGAGGACAGAAAACACTATGGCTACACCTTC
CASSEDRKHYGYTF
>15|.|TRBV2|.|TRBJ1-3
TGTGCCAGCAGTGAACAGGGCCTCTCTGGAAACACCATATATTTT
CASSEQGLSGNTIYF
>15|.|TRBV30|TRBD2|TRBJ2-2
TGTGCCTGGACCAACGGGGGGGGTGGCACCGGGGAGCTGTTTTTT
CAWTNGGGGTGELFF